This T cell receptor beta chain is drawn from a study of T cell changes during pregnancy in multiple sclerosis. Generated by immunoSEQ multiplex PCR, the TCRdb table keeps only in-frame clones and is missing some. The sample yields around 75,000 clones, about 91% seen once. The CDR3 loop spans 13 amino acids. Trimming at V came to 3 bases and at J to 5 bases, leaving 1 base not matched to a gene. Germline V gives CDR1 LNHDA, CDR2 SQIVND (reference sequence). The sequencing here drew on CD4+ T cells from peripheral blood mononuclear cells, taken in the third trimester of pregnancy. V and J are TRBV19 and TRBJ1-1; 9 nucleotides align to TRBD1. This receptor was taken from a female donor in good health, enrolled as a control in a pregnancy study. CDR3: CASSMGTGTEAFF. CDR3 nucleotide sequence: TGTGCCAGTAGTATGGGGACAGGGACTGAAGCTTTCTTT.